Shown below are 14 T cell receptor beta chains from a single sample sequenced in a study of T cells in Graves' hyperthyroidism and ophthalmopathy. RNA transcripts were the template for amplifying TCR beta CDR3 regions. The HTBI primer set was used in a first-round RT-PCR of the TCR CDR3. Each CDR3 protein is one row after TCRdb ran MiXCR on the multiplex PCR reads. This table holds around 300,000 distinct CDR3 sequences, roughly 14% found once. Specimen: blood. The receptors here all came from a woman aged 30 to 39 with Graves' hyperthyroidism.

This clonotype was picked up a small number of times. The chain employs TRBV5-4 and TRBJ1-2; D might be TRBD1 (6 bases). The V gene lost 0 bases and the J gene lost 5 bases, with 11 bases spanning the gap. The CDR3 sequence is 14 residues long. Germline CDR1 and CDR2: SGHNT and YYREEE (reference sequence). The DNA of the CDR3 is TGTGCCAGCAGCTTGGTACAGGGAGGGTATGGCTACACCTTC. It yields the protein CASSLVQGGYGYTF.

The V and J genes are TRBV5-4 and TRBJ2-1, with D perhaps assigned TRBD1 or TRBD2 (5 bases each). The germline V gene has CDR1 SGHNT and CDR2 YYREEE (reference sequence). The CDR3 loop spans 15 amino acids. V was cut by 0 bases and J by 7 bases, with 14 bases left in between. CDR3 sequence (DNA): TGTGCCAGCAGCTTGGGGGGACGGACTCGGAATGAGCAGTTCTTC. As protein: CASSLGGRTRNEQFF.

The CDR3 DNA is TGTGCCAGCAGTCTACTCCCCGGGACACTTACCTACGAGCAGTACTTC. Encoded protein: CASSLLPGTLTYEQYF. The V and J genes are TRBV28 and TRBJ2-7, with a weak D call TRBD1 (6 bases). The length of the CDR3 is 16 residues. From germline, CDR1 is MDHEN and CDR2 SYDVKM. V gave up 5 bases and J gave up 2 bases, with 19 bases separating them.

This clonotype was recorded many times. The CDR3 here is CSGGTSANIQYF. DNA of the CDR3: TGCAGCGGGGGGACTAGCGCCAACATTCAGTACTTC. The chain joins TRBV29-1 to TRBJ2-4; TRBD2 agrees at 10 bases. V shed 7 bases and J 7 bases; nucleotides not matched to a gene: 4. Germline CDR1 reads SQVTM; CDR2 reads ANQGSEA. The CDR3 consists of 12 residues.

This chain links TRBV28 with TRBJ1-5, with 8 positions matching TRBD1. The germline V gene has CDR1 MDHEN and CDR2 SYDVKM. The V gene end was trimmed by 6 bases and the J gene end by 2 bases; junction bases not matched to a gene: 3. The CDR3 covers 14 residues. CDR3 in amino acids: CASRIQGGNQPQHF. The CDR3 DNA is TGTGCCAGCAGGATACAGGGGGGCAATCAGCCCCAGCATTTT.

This clonotype showed up just once. The chain uses TRBV6-1 and TRBJ1-2; TRBD1 agrees at 7 bases. Germline V gene sequence: CDR1 MNHNS, CDR2 SASEGT. The CDR3 sequence is 15 residues long. V lost 6 bases to trimming and J lost 4 bases; unmatched junction nucleotides: 11. For the CDR3, the DNA is TGTGCCAGCAGATCCGGGACAGACATCCGCTATGGCTACACCTTC. Protein: CASRSGTDIRYGYTF.

The rearrangement uses TRBV25-1 and TRBJ1-4; D is perhaps TRBD1 (6 bases). Trimming pared 2 bases from V and 3 bases from J, leaving 7 bases between. The CDR3 loop spans 14 amino acids. Germline loops: CDR1 MGHDK, CDR2 SYGVNS. The CDR3 protein is CASSEPGANEKLFF. As DNA, the CDR3 is TGTGCCAGCAGTGAACCAGGGGCTAATGAAAAACTGTTTTTT.

This sequence joins TRBV5-4 and TRBJ2-7; the D is unclear. The CDR3 runs 14 residues. Germline V gene sequence: CDR1 SGHNT, CDR2 YYREEE (reference sequence). Deletions cut 5 bases from V and 0 bases from J, with 12 bases between. CDR3 DNA sequence: TGTGCCAGCAGTGAGACTCCCAGCTCCTACGAGCAGTACTTC. This encodes CASSETPSSYEQYF.

At least ten counts were recorded for this clonotype. The chain combines TRBV28 with TRBJ1-3, with D unclear. The V and J ends lost 8 bases and 7 bases respectively, with 15 bases between them. Germline values: CDR1 MDHEN, CDR2 SYDVKM. This CDR3 is 13 amino acids long. The CDR3 spells CASELPSGNTIYF. As DNA, the CDR3 is TGTGCCAGCGAGTTACCTTCCGGTAACACCATATATTTT. Together with reference TRBV28 and TRBJ1-3, the CDR3 gives the full variable domain: DVKVTQSSRYLVKRTGEKVFLECVQDMDHENMFWYRQDPGLGLRLIYFSYDVKMKEKGDIPEGYSVSREKKERFSLILESASTNQTSMYLCASELPSGNTIYFGEGSWLTVV.

As for this clonotype: Sequence at one end of the junction differs from germline and may be a read error. The chain is built from TRBV5-5 and TRBJ1-3; D remains ambiguous. CDR3 size: 15 residues. Germline assignment: CDR1 SGHKS and CDR2 YYEKEE (reference sequence). This CDR3 is CASSLLGSSGNTIHF. In DNA, the CDR3 is TGTGCCAGCAGCTTGTTGGGCAGCTCTGGAAACACCATACATTTT.

This sequence joins TRBV6-2 or TRBV6-3 and TRBJ2-1; no definite D call. V lost 1 base to trimming and J lost 6 bases, with 4 bases between them. The V gene's germline CDR1 is MNHEY and CDR2 SVGEGT. The CDR3 runs to 12 residues. For the CDR3, the DNA is TGTGCCAGCAGTTACTGGTCCAATGAGCAGTTCTTC. Amino acid sequence: CASSYWSNEQFF.

This clonotype was seen more than once but under ten times. V usage is TRBV6-2 or TRBV6-3 and J usage is TRBJ2-3; D gene ambiguous. CDR1 and CDR2 (germline): MNHEY, SVGEGT. The CDR3 runs to 14 residues. The V end lost 5 bases, the J end lost 2 bases, and 11 bases lay between the germline ends. CDR3 in DNA: TGTGCCAGCAGTCCCGAGAAGTTCACAGATACGCAGTATTTT. As protein: CASSPEKFTDTQYF.

In its sample, this clonotype was seen a few times. This chain connects TRBV20-1 to TRBJ1-1; no definite D call. The CDR3 covers 14 residues. CDR1 is DFQATT, CDR2 SNEGSKA, per germline (reference sequence). Trimming cost V 0 bases and J 10 bases, with 18 bases left between them. The chain's CDR3 is CSARDQWLGLRAFF. Here the CDR3 DNA reads TGCAGTGCTAGAGATCAGTGGTTGGGGTTACGAGCTTTCTTT.

V is TRBV11-2 and J is TRBJ2-7, with 7 bases lining up with TRBD2. The CDR3 spans 15 residues. Germline V gene sequence: CDR1 SGHAT, CDR2 FQNNGV. V lost 3 bases to trimming and J lost 9 bases; unmatched junction nucleotides: 14. CDR3 nucleotides: TGTGCCAGCAGCTTTAGTCCAGCGGGACCATTGGGGCAGTACTTC. It codes for CASSFSPAGPLGQYF.